This T cell receptor (beta chain) originates from a study of cytomegalovirus exposure and HLA in healthy donors. For the study at large: An early release of data contained roughly 90 million unique TCRs, which came from HLA-typed donors.

Broader study findings: A later examination showed that TCR association rates differed by HLA locus, with DRB1 most and HLA-C fewest. A likely sequencing artifact accounted for one observed cluster of highly shared sequence variants.

A note on this clone: The target antigen is unknown.

The study ran its PCR with 60 Vbeta and 13 Jbeta primers. Profiled with immunoSEQ multiplex PCR; TCRdb holds only in-frame clones, not every one. Here the sample spans approximately 170,000 clones, 80% to 85% being singletons. CDR1 is MNHEY, CDR2 SVGAGI, per germline. Trimming left V 6 bases short and J 2 bases short, with 13 bases between. The CDR3 covers 14 residues. Input material: PBMCs. J is TRBJ1-1 and V is TRBV6-5, with D possibly being TRBD1 (6 bases). The source of this sequence is a boy between 2 and 10 years old in good health and CMV-seronegative. The CDR3 coding sequence is TGTGCCAGCAGCGTCACAGGGCCCAACACTGAAGCTTTCTTT. The encoded protein is CASSVTGPNTEAFF.